The TCR beta chain under discussion was sequenced for a study of molecular identifiers for immune sequencing clone quantification. Overall study: Four of five RNA aliquots from around 20,000 or 100,000 naive CD8 T cells were sequenced.

Researchers sorted naive CD8 T cells as cells that were CD8+CD4-CCR7+CD45RA+. The study, taken as a whole, reports: In CMV-specific effectors, clones above 20 copies held over 98% of molecules; naive, under 1%. Barcode collisions between identical TCR molecules could shrink estimates of highly expanded clone sizes.

TCRdb used MiXCR to reprocess the PCR reads, holding one entry per CDR3 protein. The sample comprises a few hundred thousand distinct CDR3 sequences, roughly 23% of which are singletons, and 0.74% rests with the top ten. This clonotype was counted ten times or more. Its antigen is still unknown. This CDR3 region has 13 residues. Germline-derived CDR1 and CDR2 are LNHDA and SQIVND (reference sequence). V was pared by 4 bases and J by 7 bases, with 13 bases between. The sample was naive CD8+ T cells from blood, with Jurkat cell RNA spiked in. Subset noted: FACS-sorted CD8+CD4-CCR7+CD45RA+ naive T cells. The chain joins TRBV19 to TRBJ1-1; D gene unclear. The source of this sequence is a human donor in good health. Some libraries in this study had Jurkat cell RNA spiked in. CDR3 protein: CASSTTRGSEAFF. The CDR3, as DNA: TGTGCCAGTAGTACCACCCGCGGTAGTGAAGCTTTCTTT.